This entry lists 27 T cell receptor beta chains sequenced from one sample in a study of patients and donors after allogeneic stem cell transplantation. TCRdb reanalysed the RT-PCR reads using MiXCR and keeps one entry per CDR3 protein. The sample consists of tens of thousands of distinct CDR3 sequences, roughly 5.1% of them appearing once. The sequencing sample was made of blood, either unsorted or a sorted T cell fraction (not recorded which). These TCRs come from a human donor who was either an allogeneic HSCT recipient or a stem cell or donor lymphocyte infusion donor (not recorded which). It is not recorded whose cells these are; they may come from a transplant donor.

This clonotype was observed a few times. The chain couples TRBV20-1 to TRBJ2-5; 8 bases line up with TRBD2. Germline trimming cut 2 bases from V and 0 bases from J; bases unmatched to any gene: 5. The V gene's germline CDR1 is DFQATT and CDR2 SNEGSKA (reference sequence). The CDR3 is made up of 15 amino acids. The CDR3 region has the DNA TGCAGTGCTAGAAATAGCGGGGAGTACCAAGAGACCCAGTACTTC. It specifies CSARNSGEYQETQYF.

This clonotype has ten or more counts. The genes are TRBV29-1 and TRBJ1-1; 7 bases map to TRBD1. The CDR3 is made up of 13 amino acids. In germline, CDR1 is SQVTM, CDR2 ANQGSEA. With 2 bases clipped from V and 5 bases from J, the junction kept 5 bases outside the gene matches. Written as DNA, the CDR3 is TGCAGCGTTGAATCCCCAGGGGGTACTGAAGCTTTCTTT. Amino acids: CSVESPGGTEAFF.

In its sample, this clonotype was seen many times. The chain joins TRBV7-8 to TRBJ1-2, with TRBD1 matching 7 bases. V shed 5 bases, J shed 3 bases, and the junction held 6 bases outside the gene matches. This CDR3 spans 14 amino acids. The V gene's germline CDR1 is SGHVS and CDR2 FQNEAQ. For the CDR3, the DNA is TGTGCCAGCAGCCTCGGACAGGCCGACTATGGCTACACCTTC. Translation gives CASSLGQADYGYTF.

The sample holds many counts of this clonotype. This chain uses TRBV19 with TRBJ2-5; 7 bases align to TRBD2. This CDR3 has 16 residues. V lost 2 bases, J lost 2 bases, and 8 bases stayed unmatched. Germline V gene data show CDR1 as LNHDA and CDR2 as SQIVND (reference sequence). CDR3 sequence (DNA): TGTGCCAGTAGTATATCGGCTAGCGGCGCACAAGAGACCCAGTACTTC. Translating gives CASSISASGAQETQYF.

In its sample, this clonotype was seen many times. The V gene is TRBV9, the J gene TRBJ1-1; unclear D gene. The CDR3 is 15 amino acids. Trimming stripped 0 bases from V and 3 bases from J, with 12 bases between. Germline-derived CDR1 and CDR2 are SGDLS and YYNGEE. CDR3 in DNA: TGTGCCAGCAGCGTAGGAAATCCCAGCGACACTGAAGCTTTCTTT. Translated, it gives CASSVGNPSDTEAFF. The whole variable domain, filled in from reference TRBV9 and TRBJ1-1, reads DSGVTQTPKHLITATGQRVTLRCSPRSGDLSVYWYQQSLDQGLQFLIQYYNGEERAKGNILERFSAQQFPDLHSELNLSSLELGDSALYFCASSVGNPSDTEAFFGQGTRLTVV.

At least ten counts were recorded for this clonotype. This chain joins TRBV3-1 and TRBJ1-1, with a weak D call TRBD1 (5 bases). The CDR3 is made up of 15 amino acids. Trimming shortened V by 5 bases and J by 1 base, and 14 bases separated the two germline ends. Germline loops: CDR1 LGHDT, CDR2 YNNKEL (reference sequence). CDR3 sequence (DNA): TGTGCCAGCAGCAAGGGGAGATCTTGGAACACTGAAGCTTTCTTT. This sequence encodes CASSKGRSWNTEAFF.

The rearrangement links TRBV20-1 to TRBJ2-3; TRBD2 matches 15 bases. After removal of 6 bases from V and 5 bases from J, the junction contained 18 bases not matched to a gene. This CDR3 spans 19 amino acids. The germline V gene has CDR1 DFQATT and CDR2 SNEGSKA (reference sequence). This CDR3 reads CSALPLGLAGGLARDTQYF. CDR3 bases: TGCAGTGCCCTACCCCTAGGACTAGCGGGAGGGCTGGCGAGAGATACGCAGTATTTT.

This chain joins TRBV4-1 and TRBJ1-1; D is unresolved. There are 16 residues in the CDR3. Trimming took 1 base from V and 6 from J, leaving 18 bases between them. Germline loops: CDR1 MGHRA, CDR2 YSYEKL. This CDR3 reads CASSQVISGELAEAFF. The CDR3, as DNA: TGCGCCAGCAGCCAAGTAATAAGTGGGGAATTGGCTGAAGCTTTCTTT.

The table lists this clonotype with many counts. The chain has TRBV20-1 and TRBJ2-1; TRBD2 agrees at 12 bases. The CDR3 totals 14 residues. V shed 6 bases, J shed 3 bases, and the junction held 3 bases outside the gene matches. Germline V gene data show CDR1 as DFQATT and CDR2 as SNEGSKA (reference sequence). CDR3 DNA: TGCAGTGCCACGGGACTAGCGGGCTACAATGAGCAGTTCTTC. Translating gives CSATGLAGYNEQFF.

Within the sample, this clonotype is medium-sized. The gene calls are TRBV7-8 and TRBJ2-2, with a tentative D call TRBD1 (5 bases). The CDR3 runs to 15 residues. Germline CDR1 SGHVS, CDR2 FQNEAQ. V lost 3 bases and J 4 bases, leaving 12 bases between the germline ends. Here the CDR3 DNA reads TGTGCCAGCAGCTTTTTCGACAGCCTCACCGGGGAGCTGTTTTTT. It yields the protein CASSFFDSLTGELFF.

In this sample, this clonotype turned up many times. The chain carries TRBV29-1 and TRBJ2-1; D is unresolved. This CDR3 is 11 amino acids long. V lost 5 bases and J lost 8, with 10 bases in between. Germline V CDR1 and CDR2: SQVTM, ANQGSEA. CDR3 bases: TGCAGCGTTTCTACCATGGATGAGCAGTTCTTC. Translation: CSVSTMDEQFF.

This clonotype has a count of ten or more. V gene TRBV5-1 combines with J gene TRBJ1-3, with 7 bases identical to TRBD1. Germline V lookup: CDR1 SGHRS, CDR2 YFSETQ. V was clipped by 1 base and J by 4 bases; unmatched bases: 11. This CDR3 is built from 17 residues. CDR3 nucleotide sequence: TGCGCCAGCAGCTTGTACCCGACAGGGTCTTCGGGAAACACCATATATTTT. Its translation: CASSLYPTGSSGNTIYF.

There are many counts of this clonotype. This sequence joins TRBV20-1 and TRBJ1-1, with 7 bases that match TRBD1. The germline CDR1 and CDR2 sequences are DFQATT and SNEGSKA (reference sequence). The V gene end was trimmed by 1 base and the J gene end by 5 bases; junction bases not matched to a gene: 10. The CDR3 is 15 residues long. CDR3 sequence: CSARASDRRPTEAFF. The CDR3 coding sequence is TGCAGTGCTAGAGCTTCGGACAGGCGGCCAACTGAAGCTTTCTTT.

This clonotype was observed at least ten times. The genes are TRBV5-1 and TRBJ2-7, with 12 bases that match TRBD2. Germline loops: CDR1 SGHRS, CDR2 YFSETQ. V lost 3 bases to trimming and J lost 2 bases; unmatched junction nucleotides: 3. The CDR3 sequence is 15 residues long. The chain's CDR3 is CASSYGLAGTYEQYF. The DNA for the CDR3 is TGCGCCAGCAGCTACGGACTAGCGGGGACCTACGAGCAGTACTTC.

This clonotype was counted ten times or more. The V gene is TRBV18, the J gene TRBJ1-1, with D perhaps TRBD1 (5 bases). Trimming shortened V by 3 bases and J by 3 bases, and 14 bases separated the two germline ends. The CDR3 totals 15 residues. Germline-derived CDR1 and CDR2 are KGHSH and LQKENI. As DNA, the CDR3 is TGTGCCAGCTCACCTACGACACGGGGCCACACTGAAGCTTTCTTT. It encodes CASSPTTRGHTEAFF. The full variable domain, its missing parts supplied by reference TRBV18 and TRBJ1-1, is NAGVMQNPRHLVRRRGQEARLRCSPMKGHSHVYWYRQLPEEGLKFMVYLQKENIIDESGMPKERFSAEFPKEGPSILRIQQVVRGDSAAYFCASSPTTRGHTEAFFGQGTRLTVV.

This clonotype showed up many times. The rearrangement joins TRBV4-1 to TRBJ2-7; D tentatively reads TRBD1 or TRBD2 (5 bases each). Germline values: CDR1 MGHRA, CDR2 YSYEKL. Between the trimmed V and J ends, which lost 4 bases and 1 base, there was a span of 14 bases. The length of the CDR3 is 15 residues. In DNA form, the CDR3 reads TGCGCCAGCAGCCCAGAACGGGACGGATCCTACGAGCAGTACTTC. Translating gives CASSPERDGSYEQYF.

This clonotype has at least ten counts. The J gene is TRBJ2-1, the V gene TRBV10-3; tentatively, D is TRBD1 (5 bases). The V and J ends lost 3 bases and 8 bases respectively, with 20 bases between them. Germline V lookup: CDR1 ENHRY, CDR2 SYGVKD. CDR3 length: 16 amino acids. The DNA for the CDR3 is TGTGCCATCAGTGATCAGGGTATGGGTGGTTTGGATGAGCAGTTCTTC. As protein: CAISDQGMGGLDEQFF.

The chain is built from TRBV6-1 and TRBJ1-6; D is possibly TRBD1 (6 bases). Per the germline V gene, CDR1 is MNHNS and CDR2 is SASEGT. The CDR3 is 16 residues long. V lost 5 bases and J 0 bases, leaving 11 bases between the germline ends. CDR3 residues: CASSRTVGSYNSPLHF. CDR3 bases: TGTGCCAGCAGTAGGACAGTAGGCTCCTATAATTCACCCCTCCACTTT.

This clonotype was observed at least ten times. V gene TRBV18 combines with J gene TRBJ2-7, with 7 bases lining up with TRBD2. From germline, CDR1 is KGHSH and CDR2 LQKENI. Germline trimming cut 6 bases from V and 4 bases from J; bases unmatched to any gene: 6. This CDR3 is built from 13 residues. CDR3 nucleotides: TGTGCCAGCTCGTCGGGAGGCGGTTACGAGCAGTACTTC. Residues: CASSSGGGYEQYF.

In its sample, this clonotype ranks as medium-sized. The chain joins TRBV24-1 to TRBJ2-1; 14 bases match TRBD2. With V trimmed by 4 bases and J by 7 bases, 8 bases remained unmatched. CDR3 length equals 17 residues. From germline, CDR1 is KGHDR and CDR2 SFDVKD. The CDR3: CATSDARTSGGQNEQFF. CDR3 DNA sequence: TGTGCCACCAGTGACGCCAGGACTAGCGGGGGGCAGAATGAGCAGTTCTTC.

This clonotype was recorded at least ten times. The chain combines TRBV7-9 with TRBJ2-5; D remains ambiguous. The V end was cut by 4 bases, the J end by 5 bases, with 17 bases between. This CDR3 comprises 15 residues. CDR1 SEHNR and CDR2 FQNEAQ come from the germline V gene (reference sequence). CDR3 nucleotides: TGTGCCAGCAGCTCCCGTGGCCCGATGGGGGAGACCCAGTACTTC. It yields the protein CASSSRGPMGETQYF.

This clonotype was recorded many times. The CDR3 nucleotides read TGCAGTGCTGTTAGCGGGGGGGCGACCTACGAGCAGTACTTC. It codes for CSAVSGGATYEQYF. V is TRBV20-1 and J is TRBJ2-7; TRBD2 agrees at 11 bases. The CDR3 extends over 14 amino acids. Per the germline V gene, CDR1 is DFQATT and CDR2 is SNEGSKA (reference sequence). After removal of 5 bases from V and 2 bases from J, the junction contained 5 bases not matched to a gene.

In its sample, this clonotype was seen a few times. The chain has TRBV7-2 and TRBJ2-2; D tentatively reads TRBD1 or TRBD2 (5 bases each). Germline V lookup: CDR1 SGHTA, CDR2 FQGNSA. The V end lost 5 bases, the J end lost 0 bases, and 7 bases lay between the germline ends. This CDR3 is built from 14 residues. CDR3 DNA: TGTGCCAGCAGCACGGGACCGAACACCGGGGAGCTGTTTTTT. Translation: CASSTGPNTGELFF.

This clonotype was seen at least ten times. The CDR3 bases are TGTGCCAGTAGTGGAGGACTAGGATGGGACACTGAAGCTTTCTTT. This translates into CASSGGLGWDTEAFF. The chain recombines TRBV19 with TRBJ1-1, with no clear D. This CDR3 spans 15 amino acids. Trimming shortened V by 5 bases and J by 3 bases, and 16 bases separated the two germline ends. Germline CDR1 reads LNHDA; CDR2 reads SQIVND (reference sequence).

This clonotype appeared many times. The chain carries TRBV28 and TRBJ2-7; 8 nucleotides match TRBD1. Germline loops: CDR1 MDHEN, CDR2 SYDVKM. The CDR3 has 13 residues. V was pared by 5 bases and J by 5 bases, with 5 bases of the junction left unmatched. This CDR3 is CASSRTGLDEQYF. As DNA, the CDR3 is TGTGCCAGCAGTAGGACAGGGCTCGACGAGCAGTACTTC.

There are a few counts of this clonotype. This chain connects TRBV18 to TRBJ2-1, with TRBD2 matching over 10 bases. The CDR3 is made up of 15 amino acids. Trimming took 2 bases from V and 8 from J; bases not matched to a gene: 6. Germline loops: CDR1 KGHSH, CDR2 LQKENI. The CDR3 nucleotides read TGTGCCAGCTCACCAGGGCTAGCGGGAGTCTATGAGCAGTTCTTC. Translation gives CASSPGLAGVYEQFF.

This clonotype was recorded at least ten times. V gene TRBV18 combines with J gene TRBJ2-1, with 8 bases identical to TRBD1. The CDR3 spans 17 residues. J was trimmed by 0 bases and V by 0 bases; bases with no gene match: 4. The germline gives CDR1 KGHSH, CDR2 LQKENI. CDR3: CASSPPGQAFSYNEQFF. The CDR3 nucleotides read TGTGCCAGCTCACCACCGGGACAGGCCTTCTCCTACAATGAGCAGTTCTTC.